A selection of T cell receptor beta chains follows, all from one sample in a study of T cells after posttransplantation cyclophosphamide. Sequenced by immunoSEQ multiplex PCR; TCRdb stores in-frame clones only, minus some. The data contain some 30,000 clones, around 90% of them seen just once; the ten biggest clones take up 0.1%. Sequencing was carried out using naive CD4+ T cells sorted from blood. Receptors originate from a man between 25 and 39 years old in good health and a related stem cell transplant donor. CDR3s include the opening cysteine and the closing phenylalanine or tryptophan. The order of the fields is D gene, clone size, V gene, J gene, CDR3 protein, CDR3 DNA. D genes are given only for firm matches. A clone size is listed for some rows: how often the clone was seen (once, few, many), or a class if it is expanded.

d_gene: -
abundance: -
v_gene: TRBV18
j_gene: TRBJ1-5
CDR3aa: CASTPREDNSNQPQHF
CDR3nt: TGTGCCAGCACACCACGGGAGGACAATAGCAATCAGCCCCAGCATTTT

d_gene: -
abundance: -
v_gene: TRBV6-5
j_gene: TRBJ1-5
CDR3aa: CASSLSGGNQPQHF
CDR3nt: TGTGCCAGCAGCCTCTCAGGTGGTAATCAGCCCCAGCATTTT

d_gene: TRBD1
abundance: -
v_gene: TRBV19
j_gene: TRBJ2-4
CDR3aa: CASSIVTGQGPNIQYF
CDR3nt: TGTGCCAGTAGTATAGTAACGGGACAGGGACCAAACATTCAGTACTTC

d_gene: -
abundance: -
v_gene: TRBV4-3
j_gene: TRBJ1-2
CDR3aa: CASSHHRRNPNYGYTF
CDR3nt: TGCGCCAGCAGCCACCATCGGAGGAATCCTAACTATGGCTACACCTTC

d_gene: TRBD2
abundance: once
v_gene: TRBV11-2
j_gene: TRBJ2-1
CDR3aa: CASSHSSGGNFLLGNEQFF
CDR3nt: TGTGCCAGCAGCCATTCTAGCGGGGGTAATTTTCTCCTAGGCAATGAGCAGTTCTTC

d_gene: TRBD1
abundance: -
v_gene: TRBV9
j_gene: TRBJ2-7
CDR3aa: CASSVTGQDHEQYF
CDR3nt: TGTGCCAGCAGCGTAACGGGACAGGACCACGAGCAGTACTTC

d_gene: -
abundance: -
v_gene: TRBV4-1
j_gene: TRBJ2-7
CDR3aa: CASSQDGTTVYEQYF
CDR3nt: TGCGCCAGCAGCCAAGATGGTACGACAGTCTACGAGCAGTACTTC

d_gene: -
abundance: -
v_gene: TRBV28
j_gene: TRBJ1-2
CDR3aa: CAIASGKYGYTF
CDR3nt: TGTGCCATCGCGTCAGGGAAGTATGGCTACACCTTC

d_gene: -
abundance: -
v_gene: TRBV10-2
j_gene: TRBJ2-7
CDR3aa: CASSGGGTTYEQYF
CDR3nt: TGCGCCAGCAGTGGGGGTGGGACAACCTACGAGCAGTACTTC

d_gene: -
abundance: -
v_gene: TRBV28
j_gene: TRBJ1-1
CDR3aa: CASSGSRNTEAFF
CDR3nt: TGTGCCAGCAGTGGCAGTCGGAACACTGAAGCTTTCTTT

d_gene: -
abundance: once
v_gene: TRBV5-1
j_gene: TRBJ1-1
CDR3aa: CASSPQGIRNTEAFF
CDR3nt: TGCGCCAGCAGCCCACAGGGAATCAGAAACACTGAAGCTTTCTTT

d_gene: -
abundance: -
v_gene: TRBV29-1
j_gene: TRBJ1-6
CDR3aa: CSVLSSYNSPLHF
CDR3nt: TGCAGCGTTCTAAGCTCCTATAATTCACCCCTCCACTTT

d_gene: TRBD2
abundance: -
v_gene: TRBV2
j_gene: TRBJ2-3
CDR3aa: CASSPGGTFQYF
CDR3nt: TGTGCCAGCAGTCCGGGAGGGACATTCCAGTATTTT

d_gene: -
abundance: -
v_gene: TRBV18
j_gene: TRBJ1-1
CDR3aa: CASSRDRMDTEAFF
CDR3nt: TGTGCCAGCTCACGCGACAGAATGGACACTGAAGCTTTCTTT

d_gene: TRBD1
abundance: -
v_gene: TRBV2
j_gene: TRBJ2-3
CDR3aa: CASSKTGVTDTQYF
CDR3nt: TGTGCCAGCAGCAAGACAGGGGTCACAGATACGCAGTATTTT

d_gene: -
abundance: -
v_gene: TRBV5-1
j_gene: TRBJ1-1
CDR3aa: CASSLFPGQAPTEAFF
CDR3nt: TGCGCCAGCAGCTTGTTCCCTGGGCAGGCCCCCACTGAAGCTTTCTTT

d_gene: -
abundance: -
v_gene: TRBV5-3
j_gene: TRBJ1-3
CDR3aa: CARSSQGNKRGSRPSGNTIYF
CDR3nt: TGTGCCAGAAGCTCACAGGGTAATAAGCGCGGGAGCCGGCCCTCTGGAAACACCATATATTTT

d_gene: -
abundance: -
v_gene: TRBV9
j_gene: TRBJ2-5
CDR3aa: CASSVDPAGTLEETQYF
CDR3nt: TGTGCCAGCAGCGTAGATCCAGCGGGTACTTTAGAAGAGACCCAGTACTTC

d_gene: TRBD1
abundance: few
v_gene: TRBV5-1
j_gene: TRBJ1-2
CDR3aa: CASSERQGADGYTF
CDR3nt: TGCGCCAGCAGCGAGCGACAGGGGGCGGATGGCTACACCTTC

d_gene: -
abundance: -
v_gene: TRBV2
j_gene: TRBJ1-1
CDR3aa: CASKQLGDTEAFF
CDR3nt: TGTGCCAGCAAGCAATTAGGGGACACTGAAGCTTTCTTT

d_gene: -
abundance: once
v_gene: TRBV19
j_gene: TRBJ1-1
CDR3aa: CASSIVYTNTEAFF
CDR3nt: TGTGCCAGTAGTATAGTCTATACGAACACTGAAGCTTTCTTT

d_gene: -
abundance: -
v_gene: TRBV7-9
j_gene: TRBJ2-5
CDR3aa: CATSWGLETQYF
CDR3nt: TGTGCCACCAGCTGGGGGCTGGAGACCCAGTACTTC

d_gene: -
abundance: -
v_gene: TRBV5-4
j_gene: TRBJ1-2
CDR3aa: CASSLWGYRQMTGYTF
CDR3nt: TGTGCCAGCAGCTTGTGGGGTTACAGGCAAATGACTGGCTACACCTTC

d_gene: TRBD1
abundance: -
v_gene: TRBV9
j_gene: TRBJ1-5
CDR3aa: CASSPTGQGSNQPQHF
CDR3nt: TGTGCCAGCAGCCCTACTGGACAGGGGAGCAATCAGCCCCAGCATTTT

d_gene: -
abundance: -
v_gene: TRBV10-3
j_gene: TRBJ1-1
CDR3aa: CAISDGMNTEAFF
CDR3nt: TGTGCCATCAGTGACGGGATGAACACTGAAGCTTTCTTT

d_gene: TRBD1
abundance: -
v_gene: TRBV7-2
j_gene: TRBJ1-3
CDR3aa: CASSFPDRAGNTIYF
CDR3nt: TGTGCCAGCAGCTTCCCGGACAGGGCTGGAAACACCATATATTTT

d_gene: -
abundance: -
v_gene: TRBV5-8
j_gene: TRBJ1-5
CDR3aa: CASTGYYGSNQPQHF
CDR3nt: TGTGCCAGCACCGGATACTATGGTAGCAATCAGCCCCAGCATTTT

d_gene: TRBD2
abundance: -
v_gene: TRBV11-2
j_gene: TRBJ2-3
CDR3aa: CASSFSGGAGDTQYF
CDR3nt: TGTGCCAGCAGCTTTAGCGGGGGGGCCGGAGATACGCAGTATTTT

d_gene: TRBD1
abundance: once
v_gene: TRBV19
j_gene: TRBJ1-5
CDR3aa: CASSRPDRGGQPQHF
CDR3nt: TGTGCCAGTAGTCGCCCTGACAGGGGCGGTCAGCCCCAGCATTTT

d_gene: -
abundance: once
v_gene: TRBV19
j_gene: TRBJ1-2
CDR3aa: CATTGTNYGYTF
CDR3nt: TGTGCCACCACCGGGACTAACTATGGCTACACCTTC

d_gene: -
abundance: -
v_gene: TRBV20-1
j_gene: TRBJ2-4
CDR3aa: CSATENIQYF
CDR3nt: TGCAGTGCTACCGAAAACATTCAGTACTTC

d_gene: -
abundance: -
v_gene: TRBV29-1
j_gene: TRBJ2-3
CDR3aa: CSVEPGVDTQYF
CDR3nt: TGCAGCGTAGAACCAGGGGTGGATACGCAGTATTTT

d_gene: -
abundance: -
v_gene: TRBV7-9
j_gene: TRBJ2-5
CDR3aa: CASSLFLDSQETQYF
CDR3nt: TGTGCCAGCAGCTTATTCCTCGACAGCCAAGAGACCCAGTACTTC

d_gene: -
abundance: -
v_gene: TRBV2
j_gene: TRBJ2-5
CDR3aa: CANKGVPQETQYF
CDR3nt: TGTGCCAACAAGGGAGTCCCCCAAGAGACCCAGTACTTC